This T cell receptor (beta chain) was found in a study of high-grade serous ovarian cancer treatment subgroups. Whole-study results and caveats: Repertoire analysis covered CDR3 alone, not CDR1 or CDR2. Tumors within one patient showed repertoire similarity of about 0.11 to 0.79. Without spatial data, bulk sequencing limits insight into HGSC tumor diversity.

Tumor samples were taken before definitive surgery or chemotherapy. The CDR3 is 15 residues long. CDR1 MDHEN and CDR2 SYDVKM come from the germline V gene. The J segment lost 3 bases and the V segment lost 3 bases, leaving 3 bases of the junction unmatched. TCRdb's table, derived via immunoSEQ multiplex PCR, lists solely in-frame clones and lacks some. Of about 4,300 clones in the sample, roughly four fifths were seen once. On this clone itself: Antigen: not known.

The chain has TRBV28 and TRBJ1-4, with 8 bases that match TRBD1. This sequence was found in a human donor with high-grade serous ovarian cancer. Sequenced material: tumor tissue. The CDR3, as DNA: TGTGCCAGCAGTTTGACAGGGGAGGCTAATGAAAAACTGTTTTTT. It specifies CASSLTGEANEKLFF. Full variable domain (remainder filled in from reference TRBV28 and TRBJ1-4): DVKVTQSSRYLVKRTGEKVFLECVQDMDHENMFWYRQDPGLGLRLIYFSYDVKMKEKGDIPEGYSVSREKKERFSLILESASTNQTSMYLCASSLTGEANEKLFFGSGTQLSVL.